This T cell receptor (beta chain) comes out of a study of OX40 agonist ivuxolimab in advanced cancers. The CDR3 sequence is 17 residues long. Germline CDR1 and CDR2: SGHTA and FQGNSA. V lost 5 bases and J lost 5; bases outside the gene matches: 15. Assay: immunoSEQ multiplex PCR; the TCRdb copy retains only in-frame clones and omits some. Among about 69,000 clones listed, roughly 90% were seen once. Study results and limitations: The 0.1-3.0 mg/kg partial responders had among the lowest clonal expansion.

Turning to this clone: The target antigen is unknown.

The chain couples TRBV7-2 to TRBJ2-5, with 9 nucleotides matching TRBD1. The sequences come from CD4+ or CD8+ T cells sorted from blood, collected in a trial of the OX40 agonist ivuxolimab. This TCR came from an adult with an advanced solid tumor such as melanoma, head and neck, liver or kidney cancer. In DNA, the CDR3 is TGTGCCAGCAGCCGACACCCTGGGACAGGGCTTGGGGAGACCCAGTACTTC. This gives the protein CASSRHPGTGLGETQYF.